The rows below give T cell receptor beta chains drawn from one sample of a study of T cell responses to AZD1222 COVID-19 vaccine. TCRdb keeps only in-frame clones here, not all; method: immunoSEQ multiplex PCR. The data hold 72,000 or so clones, with roughly 87% observed a single time. The sequenced sample was peripheral blood, obtained on day 0 of AZD1222 vaccination. These receptor sequences come from an adult in good health. Each CDR3 is given with its conserved first and last residue. Each record gives: V gene, D gene, J gene, clone size, CDR3 DNA, CDR3 protein. D genes are given only for firm matches. Expanded clones get a size class; other rows say once, few or many, or leave the size out.

v_gene: TRBV12-5
d_gene: TRBD2
j_gene: TRBJ2-1
abundance: few
CDR3nt: TGTGCTAGTGGTTTGGACCCCCAGGCTAGCGGGAGGAGGTTCTTC
CDR3aa: CASGLDPQASGRRFF

v_gene: TRBV19
d_gene: TRBD1
j_gene: TRBJ1-5
abundance: once
CDR3nt: TGTGCCAGTACCGCAGGGGGAAGCAATCAGCCCCAGCATTTT
CDR3aa: CASTAGGSNQPQHF

v_gene: TRBV19
d_gene: TRBD1
j_gene: TRBJ2-6
abundance: few
CDR3nt: TGTGCCAGTAGTATTAAGGGTACTCAGGGGGCTGGGGCCAACGTCCTGACTTTC
CDR3aa: CASSIKGTQGAGANVLTF

v_gene: TRBV28
d_gene: TRBD1
j_gene: TRBJ1-5
abundance: .
CDR3nt: TGTGCCAGCAGTAAACTGACAGGGATTCAGCCCCAGCATTTT
CDR3aa: CASSKLTGIQPQHF

v_gene: TRBV19
d_gene: TRBD1
j_gene: TRBJ2-7
abundance: .
CDR3nt: TGTGCCAGCCCAGGGGGAACAGGGGAACACGAGCAGTACTTC
CDR3aa: CASPGGTGEHEQYF

v_gene: TRBV2
d_gene: .
j_gene: TRBJ1-2
abundance: .
CDR3nt: TGTGCCAGCAGTGAAACCCCTTGGGTTGGGGATGGCTACACCTTC
CDR3aa: CASSETPWVGDGYTF

v_gene: TRBV24-1
d_gene: .
j_gene: TRBJ2-5
abundance: .
CDR3nt: TGTGCCACCAGGGAGGGGGCTGGGGAGACCCAGTACTTC
CDR3aa: CATREGAGETQYF

v_gene: TRBV6-2/TRBV6-3
d_gene: .
j_gene: TRBJ1-2
abundance: .
CDR3nt: TGTGCCAGCAGCCAGGGGTCGACTAACTATGGCTACACCTTC
CDR3aa: CASSQGSTNYGYTF

v_gene: TRBV27
d_gene: .
j_gene: TRBJ1-5
abundance: .
CDR3nt: TGTGCCAGCAGTCCGGGGGGAGGGCTCTGGCAGCCCCAGCATTTT
CDR3aa: CASSPGGGLWQPQHF

v_gene: TRBV7-2
d_gene: TRBD1
j_gene: TRBJ1-1
abundance: .
CDR3nt: TGTGCCAGCAGCGCACAGGGGAGGAACACTGAAGCTTTCTTT
CDR3aa: CASSAQGRNTEAFF

v_gene: TRBV11-2
d_gene: TRBD1
j_gene: TRBJ2-1
abundance: .
CDR3nt: TGTGCCAGCAGCTTAGAGAGGACAGGGAAGTCTATTATCTGGTACAATGAGCAGTTCTTC
CDR3aa: CASSLERTGKSIIWYNEQFF

v_gene: TRBV5-1
d_gene: .
j_gene: TRBJ2-2
abundance: .
CDR3nt: TGCGCCAGCAGCCCGCAACTACCTCAGAACACCGGGGAGCTGTTTTTT
CDR3aa: CASSPQLPQNTGELFF

v_gene: TRBV6-4
d_gene: .
j_gene: TRBJ2-1
abundance: .
CDR3nt: TGTGCCAGCAGTGAGCCAGGGGCAACCAATGAGCAGTTCTTC
CDR3aa: CASSEPGATNEQFF

v_gene: TRBV18
d_gene: .
j_gene: TRBJ1-1
abundance: .
CDR3nt: TGTGCCAGCTCAGCACAAGGCGACACTGAAGCTTTCTTT
CDR3aa: CASSAQGDTEAFF

v_gene: TRBV10-3
d_gene: .
j_gene: TRBJ1-1
abundance: .
CDR3nt: TGTGCCATCAGTGACAATGAAAAGGGGCCGGACACTGAAGCTTTCTTT
CDR3aa: CAISDNEKGPDTEAFF

v_gene: TRBV28
d_gene: TRBD1
j_gene: TRBJ1-5
abundance: .
CDR3nt: TGTGCCAGCAGTCTGCCGCGGACAGGCTATTATAGCAATCAGCCCCAGCATTTT
CDR3aa: CASSLPRTGYYSNQPQHF

v_gene: TRBV20-1
d_gene: .
j_gene: TRBJ2-3
abundance: .
CDR3nt: TGCAGTGCTAGTTCTAGCGCCCGATCTAGCACAGATACGCAGTATTTT
CDR3aa: CSASSSARSSTDTQYF

v_gene: TRBV10-3
d_gene: TRBD1
j_gene: TRBJ2-7
abundance: .
CDR3nt: TGTGCCATCAATCCGGGACAGGGGGCCTCCTACGAGCAGTACTTC
CDR3aa: CAINPGQGASYEQYF

v_gene: TRBV7-2
d_gene: TRBD2
j_gene: TRBJ2-2
abundance: few
CDR3nt: TGTGCCAGCAGCCCCCCTAGCGGGAGGGCCACCGGGGAGCTGTTTTTT
CDR3aa: CASSPPSGRATGELFF

v_gene: TRBV10-3
d_gene: .
j_gene: TRBJ1-6
abundance: once
CDR3nt: TGTGCCATCAGTGACTACAGCACTTATAATTCACCCCTCCACTTT
CDR3aa: CAISDYSTYNSPLHF

v_gene: TRBV9
d_gene: TRBD2
j_gene: TRBJ2-7
abundance: .
CDR3nt: TGTGCCAGCAGGGGACTAGCGGGAGACGAGCAGTACTTC
CDR3aa: CASRGLAGDEQYF

v_gene: TRBV5-8
d_gene: .
j_gene: TRBJ1-1
abundance: .
CDR3nt: TGTGCCAGCAGCTTGCGAAGACAGGTTGAAGCTTTCTTT
CDR3aa: CASSLRRQVEAFF

v_gene: TRBV5-1
d_gene: .
j_gene: TRBJ1-3
abundance: .
CDR3nt: TGCGCCAGCAGCTTGGTCCCCGAGGACACCATATATTTT
CDR3aa: CASSLVPEDTIYF

v_gene: TRBV24-1
d_gene: TRBD1
j_gene: TRBJ2-3
abundance: .
CDR3nt: TGTGCCACCAGTACAGGGGGTTTTACCACAGATACGCAGTATTTT
CDR3aa: CATSTGGFTTDTQYF

v_gene: TRBV19
d_gene: .
j_gene: TRBJ1-2
abundance: medium-sized
CDR3nt: TGTGCCAGTAGTCGGGAAATAGGGAATGGCTACACCTTC
CDR3aa: CASSREIGNGYTF

v_gene: TRBV2
d_gene: .
j_gene: TRBJ1-4
abundance: .
CDR3nt: TGTGCCAGCGCTTCGCAGGCTAATGAAAAACTGTTTTTT
CDR3aa: CASASQANEKLFF

v_gene: TRBV2
d_gene: .
j_gene: TRBJ1-4
abundance: .
CDR3nt: TGTGCCAGCAGTGTAGGAGGGAGACCTCTTGAAAAACTGTTTTTT
CDR3aa: CASSVGGRPLEKLFF

v_gene: TRBV7-8
d_gene: .
j_gene: TRBJ2-6
abundance: few
CDR3nt: TGTGCCATCCAGGGTGCGGCTGGGGCCAACGTCCTGACTTTC
CDR3aa: CAIQGAAGANVLTF

v_gene: TRBV28
d_gene: TRBD1
j_gene: TRBJ2-2
abundance: .
CDR3nt: TGTGCCAGCAGCATTCCGGGACAGCGAATTTCCGGGGAGCTGTTTTTT
CDR3aa: CASSIPGQRISGELFF

v_gene: TRBV27
d_gene: .
j_gene: TRBJ1-6
abundance: .
CDR3nt: TGTGCCAGCAGCCCATCACCTGGGTTACCCCTCCACTTT
CDR3aa: CASSPSPGLPLHF

v_gene: TRBV4-1
d_gene: .
j_gene: TRBJ2-1
abundance: .
CDR3nt: TGCGCCAGCAGCCAGGGGAGCTCCTACAATGAGCAGTTCTTC
CDR3aa: CASSQGSSYNEQFF

v_gene: TRBV6-1
d_gene: TRBD1
j_gene: TRBJ1-6
abundance: .
CDR3nt: TGTGCCAGCAGTGAAGCGCAAGGTCGAGGGGGCGTGGGTTCACCCCTCCACTTT
CDR3aa: CASSEAQGRGGVGSPLHF

v_gene: TRBV7-9
d_gene: .
j_gene: TRBJ2-7
abundance: .
CDR3nt: TGTGCCAGCAGCTTAGGGCTGGGACCCTACGAGCAGTACTTC
CDR3aa: CASSLGLGPYEQYF

v_gene: TRBV7-8
d_gene: .
j_gene: TRBJ2-7
abundance: once
CDR3nt: TGTGCCAGCAGCTTAGTGAGGAACCCGGATGGGGCCTACGAGCAGTACTTC
CDR3aa: CASSLVRNPDGAYEQYF

v_gene: TRBV21-1
d_gene: .
j_gene: TRBJ2-7
abundance: once
CDR3nt: TGTGCCAGCAGCACGGATCACAGGGGGTACGAGCAGTACTTC
CDR3aa: CASSTDHRGYEQYF

v_gene: TRBV5-1
d_gene: .
j_gene: TRBJ1-1
abundance: .
CDR3nt: TGCGCCAGCAGCTTGGTCAGGGGCGCTGAAGCTTTCTTT
CDR3aa: CASSLVRGAEAFF

v_gene: TRBV29-1
d_gene: .
j_gene: TRBJ2-5
abundance: .
CDR3nt: TGCAGCGCCCTTGAGCGAGAAGAGACCCAGTACTTC
CDR3aa: CSALEREETQYF

v_gene: TRBV10-1
d_gene: TRBD2
j_gene: TRBJ2-1
abundance: .
CDR3nt: TGCGCCAGCAGTCCGATAGCGGGGTCCTACAATGAGCAGTTCTTC
CDR3aa: CASSPIAGSYNEQFF

v_gene: TRBV18
d_gene: .
j_gene: TRBJ2-3
abundance: .
CDR3nt: TGTGCCAGCTCACCAGAGGCAGATAGTAGCACAGATACGCAGTATTTT
CDR3aa: CASSPEADSSTDTQYF

v_gene: TRBV19
d_gene: .
j_gene: TRBJ2-1
abundance: .
CDR3nt: TGTGCCAGTAGTATAGACCCCAGGGACCTCCGGAGGGCTGAGCAGTTCTTC
CDR3aa: CASSIDPRDLRRAEQFF

v_gene: TRBV7-8
d_gene: TRBD2
j_gene: TRBJ2-3
abundance: .
CDR3nt: TGTGCCAGCAGCTCACCCGGGACTAGCGGGAGGCGGGACACAGATACGCAGTATTTT
CDR3aa: CASSSPGTSGRRDTDTQYF

v_gene: TRBV10-3
d_gene: .
j_gene: TRBJ2-5
abundance: .
CDR3nt: TGTGCCATCAGCGCGGACAGCGTGAGGGGAGAGACCCAGTACTTC
CDR3aa: CAISADSVRGETQYF

v_gene: TRBV2
d_gene: .
j_gene: TRBJ2-4
abundance: .
CDR3nt: TGTGCCAGCAGTGACCAGGGGCTTGTCAAAAACATTCAGTACTTC
CDR3aa: CASSDQGLVKNIQYF

v_gene: TRBV7-9
d_gene: TRBD2
j_gene: TRBJ2-1
abundance: once
CDR3nt: TGTGCCAGCAGCTTTAGGGCTAGCGGGACTAGCAATGAGCAGTTCTTC
CDR3aa: CASSFRASGTSNEQFF

v_gene: TRBV6-5
d_gene: .
j_gene: TRBJ1-5
abundance: once
CDR3nt: TGTGCCACCAGACAGGCTGGTCAGCCCCAGCATTTT
CDR3aa: CATRQAGQPQHF

v_gene: TRBV7-2
d_gene: .
j_gene: TRBJ2-5
abundance: once
CDR3nt: TGTGCCAGCAGCTTAGGGGGGGCGCTACAAGAGACCCAGTACTTC
CDR3aa: CASSLGGALQETQYF